This TCR beta chain was retrieved from a study of cytomegalovirus exposure and HLA in healthy donors. The CDR3 runs 13 residues. The germline V and J ends were trimmed by 3 bases and 6 bases, with 11 bases remaining between them. CDR1 and CDR2 (germline): SGHNT, YENEEA. Use of 60 Vbeta and 13 Jbeta primers characterized the PCR. Profiled with immunoSEQ multiplex PCR; TCRdb holds only in-frame clones, not every one. Of roughly 80,000 clones in the sample, 77% are singletons; the top ten hold roughly 3%. The sequence was obtained from a man aged 45-60 years in good health and CMV-seropositive. Sequenced material: PBMCs. This chain joins TRBV11-3 and TRBJ1-2, with D tentatively TRBD1 (5 bases). The CDR3 region is CASSFAGSNGYTF. CDR3 in DNA: TGTGCCAGCAGCTTTGCAGGGTCTAATGGCTACACCTTC. The whole variable domain, remainder taken from reference TRBV11-3 and TRBJ1-2, is EAGVVQSPRYKIIEKKQPVAFWCNPISGHNTLYWYLQNLGQGPELLIRYENEEAVDDSQLPKDRFSAERLKGVDSTLKIQPAELGDSAVYLCASSFAGSNGYTFGSGTRLTVV.